This TCR beta chain stems from a study of T-cell memory formation after mild COVID-19. General observations from the study: Researchers report contracting CD4+ clones mostly in CM and EM, with CD8+ clones in EMRA. Clones contracting across day 15 to 85 had a balanced CD4/CD8 profile; later expanding clones leaned CD4+.

V was pared by 5 bases and J by 3 bases, with 9 bases between. The CDR3 loop spans 13 amino acids. Per the germline V gene, CDR1 is MNHNY and CDR2 is SVGAGI (reference sequence). A remark on this clonotype: What it binds is unknown.

TCRdb recomputed calls from the 5' RACE reads with MiXCR, one row per CDR3 protein. Of hundreds of thousands of distinct CDR3 sequences in the sample, 15% to 20% were seen once. The sequencing sample was made of PBMCs or a T cell subset sorted from them (not recorded which). The sequence was obtained from a man younger than 30 who had mild COVID-19 (a few samples of this study predate the infection). Cell type and time point are not known. V usage is TRBV6-6 and J usage is TRBJ2-3; D gene unclear. CDR3 sequence: CASSKAWTDTQYF. Here the CDR3 DNA reads TGTGCCAGCAGTAAAGCTTGGACAGATACGCAGTATTTT.